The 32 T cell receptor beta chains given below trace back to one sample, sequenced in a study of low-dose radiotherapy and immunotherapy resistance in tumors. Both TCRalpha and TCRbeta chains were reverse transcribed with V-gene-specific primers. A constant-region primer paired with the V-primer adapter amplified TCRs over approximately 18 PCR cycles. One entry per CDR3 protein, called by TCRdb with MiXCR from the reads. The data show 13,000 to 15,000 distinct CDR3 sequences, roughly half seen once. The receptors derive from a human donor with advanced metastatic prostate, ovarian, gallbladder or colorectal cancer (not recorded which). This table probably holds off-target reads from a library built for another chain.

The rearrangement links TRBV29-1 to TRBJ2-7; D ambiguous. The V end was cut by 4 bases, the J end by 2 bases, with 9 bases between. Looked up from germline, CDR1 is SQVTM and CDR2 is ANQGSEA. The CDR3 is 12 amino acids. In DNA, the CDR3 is TGCAGCGTTGGAGGAGTGCCCTACGAGCAGTACTTC. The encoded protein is CSVGGVPYEQYF.

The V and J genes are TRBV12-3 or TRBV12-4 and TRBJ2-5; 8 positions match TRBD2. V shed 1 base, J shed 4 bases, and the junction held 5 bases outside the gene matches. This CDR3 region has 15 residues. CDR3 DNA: TGTGCCAGCAGTTTAGGTAGCGGGGTCCCAGAGACCCAGTACTTC. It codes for CASSLGSGVPETQYF.

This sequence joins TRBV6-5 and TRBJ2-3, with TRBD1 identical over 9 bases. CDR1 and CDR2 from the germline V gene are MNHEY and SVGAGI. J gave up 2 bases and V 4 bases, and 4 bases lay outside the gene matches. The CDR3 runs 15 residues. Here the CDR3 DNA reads TGTGCCAGCAGTTTGACAGGGGGGATCACAGATACGCAGTATTTT. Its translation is CASSLTGGITDTQYF.

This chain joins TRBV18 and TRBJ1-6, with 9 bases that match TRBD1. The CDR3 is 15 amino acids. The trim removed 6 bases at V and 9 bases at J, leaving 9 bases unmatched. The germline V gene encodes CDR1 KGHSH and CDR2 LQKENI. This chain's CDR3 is CASSDDRGGISPLHF. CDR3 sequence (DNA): TGTGCCAGCTCGGACGACAGGGGGGGAATTTCACCCCTCCACTTT. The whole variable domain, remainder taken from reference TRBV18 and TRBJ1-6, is NAGVMQNPRHLVRRRGQEARLRCSPMKGHSHVYWYRQLPEEGLKFMVYLQKENIIDESGMPKERFSAEFPKEGPSILRIQQVVRGDSAAYFCASSDDRGGISPLHFGNGTRLTVT.

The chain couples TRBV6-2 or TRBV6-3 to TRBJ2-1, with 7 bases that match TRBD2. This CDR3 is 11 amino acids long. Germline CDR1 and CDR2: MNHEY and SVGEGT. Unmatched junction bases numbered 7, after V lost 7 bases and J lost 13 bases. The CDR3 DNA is TGTGCCAGCAAGACCGGACTAGTTCAGTTCTTC. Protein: CASKTGLVQFF.

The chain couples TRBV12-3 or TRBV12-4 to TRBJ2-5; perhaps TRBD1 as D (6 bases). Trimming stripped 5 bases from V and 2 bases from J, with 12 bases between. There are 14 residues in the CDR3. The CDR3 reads CASSTGHQQETQYF. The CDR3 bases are TGTGCCAGCAGTACGGGACACCAGCAAGAGACCCAGTACTTC.

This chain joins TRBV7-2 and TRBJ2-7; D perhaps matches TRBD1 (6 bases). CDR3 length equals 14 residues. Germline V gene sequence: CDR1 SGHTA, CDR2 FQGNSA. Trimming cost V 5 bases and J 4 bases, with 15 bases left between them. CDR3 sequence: CASSHTGSPYEQYF. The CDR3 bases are TGTGCCAGCAGCCATACAGGGTCCCCATACGAGCAGTACTTC.

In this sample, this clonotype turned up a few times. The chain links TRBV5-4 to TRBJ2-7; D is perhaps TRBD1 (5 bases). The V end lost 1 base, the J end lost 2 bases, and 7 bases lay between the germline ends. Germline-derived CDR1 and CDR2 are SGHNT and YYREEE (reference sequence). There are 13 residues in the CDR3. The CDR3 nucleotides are TGTGCCAGCAGCTTGAGCAGGGCCTACGAGCAGTACTTC. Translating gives CASSLSRAYEQYF.

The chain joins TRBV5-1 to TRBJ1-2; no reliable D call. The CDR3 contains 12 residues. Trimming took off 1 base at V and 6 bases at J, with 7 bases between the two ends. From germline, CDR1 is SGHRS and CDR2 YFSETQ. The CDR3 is CASSLPDNGYTF. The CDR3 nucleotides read TGCGCCAGCAGCTTGCCGGATAATGGCTACACCTTC.

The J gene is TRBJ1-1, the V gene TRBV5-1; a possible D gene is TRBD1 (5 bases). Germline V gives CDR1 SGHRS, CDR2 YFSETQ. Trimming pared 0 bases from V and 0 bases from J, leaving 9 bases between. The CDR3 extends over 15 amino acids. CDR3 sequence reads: CASSLGRALNTEAFF. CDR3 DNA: TGCGCCAGCAGCTTGGGCAGGGCCTTGAACACTGAAGCTTTCTTT.

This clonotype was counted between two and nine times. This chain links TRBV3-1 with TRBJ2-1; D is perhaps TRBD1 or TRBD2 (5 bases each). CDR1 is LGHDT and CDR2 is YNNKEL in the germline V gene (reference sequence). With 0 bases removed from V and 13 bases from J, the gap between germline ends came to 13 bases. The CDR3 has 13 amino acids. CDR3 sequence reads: CASSQDAGAEQFF. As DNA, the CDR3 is TGTGCCAGCAGCCAAGATGCCGGGGCAGAACAGTTCTTC.

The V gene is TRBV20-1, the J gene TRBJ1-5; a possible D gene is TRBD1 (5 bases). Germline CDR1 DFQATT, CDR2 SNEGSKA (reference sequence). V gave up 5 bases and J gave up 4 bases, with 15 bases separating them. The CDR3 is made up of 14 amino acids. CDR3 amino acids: CSAVPGAGNQPQHF. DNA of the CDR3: TGCAGTGCTGTCCCTGGGGCAGGGAATCAGCCCCAGCATTTT.

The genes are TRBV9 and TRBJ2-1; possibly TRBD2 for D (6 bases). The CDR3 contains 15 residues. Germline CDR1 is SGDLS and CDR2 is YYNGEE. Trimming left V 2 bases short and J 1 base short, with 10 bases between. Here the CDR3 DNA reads TGTGCCAGCAGCGTCGGGCGGGGATCCTACAATGAGCAGTTCTTC. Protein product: CASSVGRGSYNEQFF.

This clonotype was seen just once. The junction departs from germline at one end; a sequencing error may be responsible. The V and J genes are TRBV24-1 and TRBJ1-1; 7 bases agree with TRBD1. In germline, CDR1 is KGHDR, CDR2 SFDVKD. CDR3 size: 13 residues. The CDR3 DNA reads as TGTGCCTCCAGGGGGGTTGGGGACACTGAAGCTTTCTTT. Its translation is CASRGVGDTEAFF.

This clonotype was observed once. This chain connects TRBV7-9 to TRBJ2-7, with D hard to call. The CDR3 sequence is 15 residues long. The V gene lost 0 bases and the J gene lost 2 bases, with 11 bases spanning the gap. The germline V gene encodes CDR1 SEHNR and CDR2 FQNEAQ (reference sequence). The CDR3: CASSLASGLAYEQYF. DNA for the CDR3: TGTGCCAGCAGCTTAGCGTCAGGATTAGCCTACGAGCAGTACTTC.

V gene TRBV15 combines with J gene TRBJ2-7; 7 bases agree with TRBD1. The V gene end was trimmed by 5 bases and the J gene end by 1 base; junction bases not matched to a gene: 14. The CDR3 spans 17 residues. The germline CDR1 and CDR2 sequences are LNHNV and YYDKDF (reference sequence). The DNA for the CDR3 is TGTGCCACCAGCTCCCTGGGCAGGGACAGCGTATCCTACGAGCAGTACTTC. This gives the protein CATSSLGRDSVSYEQYF.

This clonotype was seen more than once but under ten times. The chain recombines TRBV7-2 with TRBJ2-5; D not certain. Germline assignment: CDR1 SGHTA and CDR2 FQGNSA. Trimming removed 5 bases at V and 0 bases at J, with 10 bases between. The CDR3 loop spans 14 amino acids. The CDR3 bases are TGTGCCAGCAGCCCCACCTCGTACCAAGAGACCCAGTACTTC. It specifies CASSPTSYQETQYF.

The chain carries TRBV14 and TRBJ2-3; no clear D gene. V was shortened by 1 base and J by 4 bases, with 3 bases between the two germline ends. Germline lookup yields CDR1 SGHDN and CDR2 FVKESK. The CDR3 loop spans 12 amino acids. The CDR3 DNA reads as TGTGCCAGCAGCCAAGTTTCAGATACGCAGTATTTT. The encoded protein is CASSQVSDTQYF. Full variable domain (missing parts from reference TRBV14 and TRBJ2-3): EAGVTQFPSHSVIEKGQTVTLRCDPISGHDNLYWYRRVMGKEIKFLLHFVKESKQDESGMPNNRFLAERTGGTYSTLKVQPAELEDSGVYFCASSQVSDTQYFGPGTRLTVL.

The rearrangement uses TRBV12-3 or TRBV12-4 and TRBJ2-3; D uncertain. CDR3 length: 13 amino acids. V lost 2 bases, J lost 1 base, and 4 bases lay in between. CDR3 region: CASSLPGTDTQYF. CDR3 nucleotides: TGTGCCAGCAGTTTACCGGGCACAGATACGCAGTATTTT.

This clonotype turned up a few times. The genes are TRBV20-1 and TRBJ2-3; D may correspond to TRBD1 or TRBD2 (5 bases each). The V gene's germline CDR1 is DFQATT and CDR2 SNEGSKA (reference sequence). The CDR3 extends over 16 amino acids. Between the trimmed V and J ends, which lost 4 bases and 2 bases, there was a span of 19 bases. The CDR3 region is CSATNLRDPTTDTQYF. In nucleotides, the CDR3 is TGCAGTGCTACCAACCTCCGGGACCCAACCACAGATACGCAGTATTTT.

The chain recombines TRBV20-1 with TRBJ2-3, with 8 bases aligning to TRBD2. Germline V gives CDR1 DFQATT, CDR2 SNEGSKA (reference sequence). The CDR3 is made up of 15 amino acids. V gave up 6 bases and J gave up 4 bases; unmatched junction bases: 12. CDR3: CSAETGGGLADTQYF. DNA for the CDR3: TGCAGTGCGGAGACGGGGGGGGGCTTAGCAGATACGCAGTATTTT.

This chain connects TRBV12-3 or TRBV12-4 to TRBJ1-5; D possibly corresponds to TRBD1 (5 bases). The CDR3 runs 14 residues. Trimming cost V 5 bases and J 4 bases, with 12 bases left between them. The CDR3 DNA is TGTGCCAGCAGTAACCCAGGGTGGAATCAGCCCCAGCATTTT. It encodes CASSNPGWNQPQHF.

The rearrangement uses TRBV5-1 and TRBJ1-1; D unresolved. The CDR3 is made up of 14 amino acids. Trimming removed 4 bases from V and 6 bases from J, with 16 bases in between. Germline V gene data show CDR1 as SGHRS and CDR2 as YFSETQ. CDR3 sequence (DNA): TGCGCCAGCAGCCGATCAACAGAGAGCGCTGAAGCTTTCTTT. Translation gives CASSRSTESAEAFF.

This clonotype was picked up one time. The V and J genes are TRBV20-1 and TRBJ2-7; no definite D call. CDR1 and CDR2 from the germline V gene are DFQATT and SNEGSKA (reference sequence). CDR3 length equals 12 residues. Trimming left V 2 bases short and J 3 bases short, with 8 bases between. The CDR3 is CSARSRYYEQYF. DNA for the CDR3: TGCAGTGCTAGAAGCCGTTACTACGAGCAGTACTTC.

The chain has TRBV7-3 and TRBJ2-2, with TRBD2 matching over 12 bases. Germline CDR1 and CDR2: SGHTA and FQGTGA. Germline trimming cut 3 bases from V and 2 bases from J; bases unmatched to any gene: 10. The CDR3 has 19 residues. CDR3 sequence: CASSFWLAGGRKNTGELFF. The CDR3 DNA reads TGTGCCAGCAGCTTCTGGCTAGCGGGAGGGAGGAAAAACACCGGGGAGCTGTTTTTT. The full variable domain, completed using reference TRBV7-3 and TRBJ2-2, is GAGVSQTPSNKVTEKGKYVELRCDPISGHTALYWYRQSLGQGPEFLIYFQGTGAADDSGLPNDRFFAVRPEGSVSTLKIQRTERGDSAVYLCASSFWLAGGRKNTGELFFGEGSRLTVL.

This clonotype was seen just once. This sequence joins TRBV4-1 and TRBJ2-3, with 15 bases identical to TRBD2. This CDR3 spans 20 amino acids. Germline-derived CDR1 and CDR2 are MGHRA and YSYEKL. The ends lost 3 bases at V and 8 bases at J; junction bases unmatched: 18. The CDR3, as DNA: TGCGCCAGCAGCCAGACCGGAAGCCCGGGACTAGCGGGGGGCCGGGGTACGCAGTATTTT. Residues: CASSQTGSPGLAGGRGTQYF.

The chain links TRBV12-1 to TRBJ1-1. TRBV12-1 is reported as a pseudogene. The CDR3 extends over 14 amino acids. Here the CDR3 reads CASSSGTENTEAFF. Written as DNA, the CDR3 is TGTGCCAGCAGTAGCGGGACGGAGAACACTGAAGCTTTCTTT.

The CDR3 region has the DNA TGCAGCGGGAATAGCGGGAGGTCTGAGCAGTTCTTC. Protein sequence: CSGNSGRSEQFF. The chain recombines TRBV29-1 with TRBJ2-1, with TRBD2 matching over 10 bases. The V gene end was trimmed by 7 bases and the J gene end by 9 bases; junction bases not matched to a gene: 6. Germline values: CDR1 SQVTM, CDR2 ANQGSEA. The CDR3 is 12 residues long.

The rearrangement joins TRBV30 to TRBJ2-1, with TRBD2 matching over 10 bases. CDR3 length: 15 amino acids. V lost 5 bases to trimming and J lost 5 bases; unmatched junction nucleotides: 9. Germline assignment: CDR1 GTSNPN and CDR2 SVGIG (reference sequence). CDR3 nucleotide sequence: TGTGCCTGGGATCGGCTAGCGGGAGAAAACAATGAGCAGTTCTTC. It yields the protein CAWDRLAGENNEQFF.

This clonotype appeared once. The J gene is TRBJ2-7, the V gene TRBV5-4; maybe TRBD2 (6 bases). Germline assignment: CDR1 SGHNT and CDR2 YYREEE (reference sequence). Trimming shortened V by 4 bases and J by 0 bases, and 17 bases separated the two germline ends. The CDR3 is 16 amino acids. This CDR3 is CASSDAGRGGSYEQYF. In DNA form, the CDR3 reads TGTGCCAGCAGCGACGCGGGGCGGGGCGGCTCCTACGAGCAGTACTTC.

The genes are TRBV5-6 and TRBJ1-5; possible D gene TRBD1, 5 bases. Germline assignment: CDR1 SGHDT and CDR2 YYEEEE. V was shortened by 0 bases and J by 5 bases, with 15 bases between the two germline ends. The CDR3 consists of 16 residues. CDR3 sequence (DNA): TGTGCCAGCAGCTTGGCCGGAAAAGGGGTTGATCAGCCCCAGCATTTT. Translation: CASSLAGKGVDQPQHF.

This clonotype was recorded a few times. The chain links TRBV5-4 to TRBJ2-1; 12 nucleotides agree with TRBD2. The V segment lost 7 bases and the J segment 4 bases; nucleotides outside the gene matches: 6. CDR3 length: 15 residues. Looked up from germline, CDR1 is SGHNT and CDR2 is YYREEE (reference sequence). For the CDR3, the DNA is TGTGCCAGCGGGCCCGGGACTAGCGGGTACAATGAGCAGTTCTTC. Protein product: CASGPGTSGYNEQFF.